This TCR beta chain was recorded in a study of blood T cell repertoires in COVID-19. For the study at large: Acute-phase and convalescent COVID-19 samples originated in the United States, Italy and Spain.

Germline CDR1 is SEHNR and CDR2 is FQNEAQ (reference sequence). The V gene lost 5 bases and the J gene lost 4 bases, with 18 bases spanning the gap. CDR3 length: 16 amino acids. In the original analysis: Estimates of nucleated cell counts were drawn from the amplification of reference gene primers. Profiling relied on immunoSEQ multiplex PCR, and the TCRdb table lists in-frame clones only, not all of them. V and J calls and clone size come straight from that table; D and trimming were deduced from the DNA. Of 120,000 to 150,000 clones in the sample, around 84% were seen once. Enrollees, about 18 to 89 years old, lived in about two dozen US areas. Shortly before study entry, within 2 weeks, exposed participants had met a COVID-19 case. The sample holds a few counts of this clone.

The rearrangement links TRBV7-9 to TRBJ2-1, with D perhaps TRBD2 (6 bases). Sequencing input: PBMCs or T cells enriched from blood (not recorded which). The receptor was isolated from a woman between 45 and 65 years old who had been exposed to COVID-19. DNA of the CDR3: TGTGCCAGCAGCCCGCCGGGAGCGGGTAGATACAATGAGCAGTTCTTC. This codes for CASSPPGAGRYNEQFF.